This is a list of T cell receptor beta chains from one sample in a study of blood T cell repertoires in COVID-19. Clones were sequenced by immunoSEQ multiplex PCR, and TCRdb holds only the in-frame ones, with some missing. The sample includes about 59,000 clones, 90% seen only once; the top ten take 16%. Sequencing used peripheral blood. These receptors were collected from a man older than 75 with acute or convalescent COVID-19. Both conserved end residues are part of each CDR3. D genes are given only for firm matches. The size entry is marked missing in some rows and otherwise reads once, few, many or a size class.

v_call	clone_size	cdr3_length	d_call	j_call	cdr3_nt	cdr3_aa
TRBV6-5	few	15	TRBD2	TRBJ2-7	TGTGCCAGCAGAACTACGGGGGGGAACTCCTACGAGCAGTACTTC	CASRTTGGNSYEQYF
TRBV15	-	15	-	TRBJ2-5	TGTGCCACCAGCAAGAGCGTGGAGAACCAAGAGACCCAGTACTTC	CATSKSVENQETQYF
TRBV15	-	14	-	TRBJ2-3	TGTGCCACCAGCAGAGATGAGGAGTTGGATACGCAGTATTTT	CATSRDEELDTQYF
TRBV20-1	-	16	TRBD2	TRBJ2-2	TGCAGTGCTAGTACCTCTAGCGGGGCGAACACCGGGGAGCTGTTTTTT	CSASTSSGANTGELFF
TRBV30	once	12	-	TRBJ2-7	TGTGCCTGGAGTGTAAGTACGGGCGAGCAGTACTTC	CAWSVSTGEQYF
TRBV20-1	-	15	-	TRBJ2-3	TGCAGTGCTAGTCAAGGGGGAAGGCTTACAGATACGCAGTATTTT	CSASQGGRLTDTQYF
TRBV5-1	-	14	TRBD2	TRBJ2-4	TGCGCCAGCAGCAAAGGACTAGAAGAAAACATTCAGTACTTC	CASSKGLEENIQYF
TRBV9	-	15	-	TRBJ2-2	TGTGCCAGCAGTGCAGGGACACCGAACACCGGGGAGCTGTTTTTT	CASSAGTPNTGELFF
TRBV7-8	-	17	-	TRBJ1-5	TGTGCCAGCAGCTTAAGCGGAGGGGCCATCAACAATCAGCCCCAGCATTTT	CASSLSGGAINNQPQHF
TRBV5-6	once	14	-	TRBJ2-7	TGTGCCAGCAGCTTGCCAGGCAGCTCCTACGAGCAGTACTTC	CASSLPGSSYEQYF
TRBV19	once	14	-	TRBJ2-3	TGTGCCAGTAGTCCCCCAGGGGGCACAGATACGCAGTATTTT	CASSPPGGTDTQYF
TRBV6-4	-	14	-	TRBJ1-1	TGTGCCAGCAGTGACCCGACTACGAACACTGAAGCTTTCTTT	CASSDPTTNTEAFF
TRBV6-5	-	14	-	TRBJ2-7	TGTGCCAGCAGTACCCAACAGCCTCCCTACGAGCAGTACTTC	CASSTQQPPYEQYF
TRBV3-1/TRBV3-2	-	15	-	TRBJ1-2	TGTGCCAGCAGCTCTCTTCAGGGGTTTCAGGATGGCTACACCTTC	CASSSLQGFQDGYTF
TRBV20-1	-	16	TRBD2	TRBJ2-3	TGCAGTGCTAGTATTTCCGGGACTAGCGGGGCAGATACGCAGTATTTT	CSASISGTSGADTQYF
TRBV18	-	14	-	TRBJ1-4	TGTGCCAGCTCCCTCAGTATCGGGGAGGAAAAACTGTTTTTT	CASSLSIGEEKLFF
TRBV5-1	-	14	-	TRBJ2-7	TGCGCCAGCAGCCTAGGGGTAGGACAGAACGAGCAGTACTTC	CASSLGVGQNEQYF
TRBV24-1	-	15	-	TRBJ2-5	TGTGCCACCAGCGTCACTCAGGGTGGGGACTCGACCCAGTACTTC	CATSVTQGGDSTQYF
TRBV2	-	16	-	TRBJ1-1	TGTGCCAGCAGGCCTTGGACCGGACTAGTGAACACTGAAGCTTTCTTT	CASRPWTGLVNTEAFF
TRBV5-1	-	14	TRBD1	TRBJ1-4	TGCGCCAGCAGCTTGGGACAGGGGGAGGAAAAACTGTTTTTT	CASSLGQGEEKLFF
TRBV18	-	13	-	TRBJ2-5	TGTGCCAGCTCACACGGGGGAGAAGAGACCCAGTACTTC	CASSHGGEETQYF
TRBV5-8	-	14	TRBD1	TRBJ1-5	TGTGCCAGCAGCCGGGACAGGGGTAATCAGCCCCAGCATTTT	CASSRDRGNQPQHF
TRBV25-1	-	14	-	TRBJ1-6	TGTGCCAGCATGAGGGAAGCCTATAATTCACCCCTCCACTTT	CASMREAYNSPLHF
TRBV28	-	17	TRBD1	TRBJ2-1	TGTGCCAGCAGCATTTCAACCCCGGGACAGGGGGGTTATGAGCAGTTCTTC	CASSISTPGQGGYEQFF
TRBV11-2	once	14	-	TRBJ2-5	TGTGCCAGCAGCGGGGGGGCGGACTGGGAGACCCAGTACTTC	CASSGGADWETQYF